The 21 T cell receptor beta chains below all came from one sample that was sequenced in a study of graft-versus-host responses after intestinal transplantation. Generated by immunoSEQ multiplex PCR, the TCRdb table keeps only in-frame clones and is missing some. The data contain about 29,000 clones, about 92% of them seen just once; the ten biggest clones take up 0.65% to 0.8%. This specimen consisted of PBMCs, obtained 66 days after intestinal transplant. Receptors originate from a human patient who received an intestinal transplant, so some T cells may come from the graft donor.

The chain has TRBV5-1 and TRBJ2-3, with 9 bases lining up with TRBD2. Germline trimming cut 3 bases from V and 3 bases from J; bases unmatched to any gene: 8. Germline CDR1 SGHRS, CDR2 YFSETQ. The CDR3 is 16 amino acids. The CDR3 spells CASSSRAGGLTDTQYF. In DNA form, the CDR3 reads TGCGCCAGCAGCTCCCGAGCGGGGGGCTTAACAGATACGCAGTATTTT.

This clone was detected once. The chain combines TRBV12-5 with TRBJ2-4; TRBD2 matches at 12 bases. This CDR3 region has 16 residues. Germline trimming cut 6 bases from V and 8 bases from J; bases unmatched to any gene: 11. From germline, CDR1 is LGHNT and CDR2 FRNRAP. The CDR3 spells CASGSQGLAGLDIQYF. The CDR3 DNA follows: TGTGCTAGTGGATCCCAAGGACTAGCGGGATTAGACATTCAGTACTTC.

This rearrangement joins TRBV5-8 to TRBJ2-1, with D perhaps TRBD1 (5 bases). The CDR3 loop spans 13 amino acids. The germline V gene has CDR1 SGHTS and CDR2 YDEGEE. V was clipped by 4 bases and J by 4 bases, with 9 bases between them. CDR3 sequence reads: CASSPTVYNEQFF. For the CDR3, the DNA is TGTGCCAGCAGCCCGACAGTGTACAATGAGCAGTTCTTC.

The rearrangement links TRBV15 to TRBJ2-1, with no clear D. The CDR3 has 17 amino acids. Per the germline V gene, CDR1 is LNHNV and CDR2 is YYDKDF (reference sequence). The V end was cut by 2 bases, the J end by 3 bases, with 17 bases between. Here the CDR3 reads CATSRPRYSLRYNEQFF. CDR3 nucleotides: TGTGCCACCAGCAGACCCCGATACTCCCTCCGCTACAATGAGCAGTTCTTC. Filled out from reference TRBV15 and TRBJ2-1, the complete variable domain reads DAMVIQNPRYQVTQFGKPVTLSCSQTLNHNVMYWYQQKSSQAPKLLFHYYDKDFNNEADTPDNFQSRRPNTSFCFLDIRSPGLGDTAMYLCATSRPRYSLRYNEQFFGPGTRLTVL.

The rearrangement joins TRBV9 to TRBJ2-3; D is uncertain. Germline V gives CDR1 SGDLS, CDR2 YYNGEE. This CDR3 is built from 14 residues. The V end was cut by 0 bases, the J end by 2 bases, with 7 bases between. The CDR3, as DNA: TGTGCCAGCAGCGTAGCCGGGTCCACAGATACGCAGTATTTT. This sequence encodes CASSVAGSTDTQYF. The full variable domain, with the rest looked up from reference TRBV9 and TRBJ2-3, is DSGVTQTPKHLITATGQRVTLRCSPRSGDLSVYWYQQSLDQGLQFLIQYYNGEERAKGNILERFSAQQFPDLHSELNLSSLELGDSALYFCASSVAGSTDTQYFGPGTRLTVL.

The chain has TRBV6-5 and TRBJ2-7, with 8 bases aligning to TRBD2. The CDR3 has 16 amino acids. Germline V gene lookup returns CDR1 MNHEY and CDR2 SVGAGI. The J segment lost 6 bases and the V segment lost 0 bases, leaving 10 bases of the junction unmatched. The CDR3: CASSYSAAGGPLEQYF. The CDR3 DNA reads as TGTGCCAGCAGTTACTCGGCGGCGGGAGGACCCCTCGAGCAGTACTTC.

The J gene is TRBJ1-2, the V gene TRBV2; weak D call: TRBD1 (6 bases). Germline V gives CDR1 SNHLY, CDR2 FYNNEI. With 11 bases removed from V and 4 bases from J, the gap between germline ends came to 20 bases. The CDR3 totals 14 residues. The CDR3 region has the DNA TGTGCCCCTGGGAGGGACACCAACTTCTATGGCTACACCTTC. Its protein product is CAPGRDTNFYGYTF.

The V call is TRBV11-2, the J call TRBJ1-2, with 7 bases matching TRBD1. This CDR3 is built from 15 residues. In germline, CDR1 is SGHAT, CDR2 FQNNGV. V lost 0 bases and J lost 8; bases outside the gene matches: 9. CDR3 DNA: TGTGCCAGCAGCTTAGATCCGACAGGGCCCGGGGGCTACACCTTC. It yields the protein CASSLDPTGPGGYTF.

The chain is built from TRBV7-2 and TRBJ2-7, with 7 bases identical to TRBD2. The germline CDR1 and CDR2 sequences are SGHTA and FQGNSA. The CDR3 extends over 15 amino acids. V gave up 1 base and J gave up 7 bases; unmatched junction bases: 10. Here the CDR3 reads CASSLVSGGGDEQYF. In nucleotides, the CDR3 is TGTGCCAGCAGCTTAGTCAGTGGTGGGGGGGATGAGCAGTACTTC.

The V call is TRBV30, the J call TRBJ1-5, with D tentatively TRBD1 (5 bases). Germline V lookup: CDR1 GTSNPN, CDR2 SVGIG (reference sequence). CDR3 size: 17 residues. V lost 0 bases, J lost 7 bases, and 22 bases lay in between. The CDR3 DNA is TGTGCCTGGAGTGTACAAATTCCTCGCAGGGCGTACCAGCCCCAGCATTTT. Protein sequence: CAWSVQIPRRAYQPQHF. Complete variable domain (other parts from reference TRBV30 and TRBJ1-5): SQTIHQWPATLVQPVGSPLSLECTVEGTSNPNLYWYRQAAGRGLQLLFYSVGIGQISSEVPQNLSASRPQDRQFILSSKKLLLSDSGFYLCAWSVQIPRRAYQPQHFGDGTRLSIL.

This clone is a singleton in its sample. The V gene is TRBV11-3, the J gene TRBJ1-3; D is unclear. V lost 8 bases and J 7 bases, leaving 9 bases between the germline ends. This CDR3 region has 11 residues. Germline lookup yields CDR1 SGHNT and CDR2 YENEEA. The chain's CDR3 is CASQFGNTIYF. The CDR3 DNA sequence: TGTGCCAGCCAATTTGGGAACACCATATATTTT.

Remarks on this clone: Its ends do not fully match the called genes, so a read error is possible. J is TRBJ2-7 and V is TRBV11-3; 9 nucleotides agree with TRBD1. CDR1 SGHNT and CDR2 YENEEA come from the germline V gene. CDR3 length equals 14 residues. The CDR3 DNA follows: TGTGCCAGCAACCACAGGGGGCACTCCTACGAGCATTACTTC. It yields the protein CASNHRGHSYEHYF.

V and J are TRBV14 and TRBJ1-1; D is undetermined. CDR3 length: 17 amino acids. The V gene lost 0 bases and the J gene lost 6 bases, with 20 bases spanning the gap. Germline lookup yields CDR1 SGHDN and CDR2 FVKESK. The CDR3 sequence: CASSQERRAELLPEAFF. In DNA form, the CDR3 reads TGTGCCAGCAGCCAAGAAAGGAGGGCAGAGCTTCTCCCTGAAGCTTTCTTT.

The chain has TRBV13 and TRBJ1-5; D gene unclear. Germline assignment: CDR1 PRHDT and CDR2 FYEKMQ (reference sequence). The V end was cut by 5 bases, the J end by 6 bases, with 14 bases between. CDR3 length: 14 residues. The CDR3 sequence: CASSMGSGSQPQHF. In DNA, the CDR3 is TGTGCCAGCAGCATGGGGTCGGGCAGTCAGCCCCAGCATTTT.

The chain has TRBV4-1 and TRBJ1-2, with D possibly matching TRBD1 (6 bases). The V end was cut by 5 bases, the J end by 3 bases, with 16 bases between. Per the germline V gene, CDR1 is MGHRA and CDR2 is YSYEKL. CDR3 length: 15 amino acids. CDR3 in amino acids: CASSEAPGQHYGYTF. The CDR3 coding sequence is TGCGCCAGCAGCGAAGCACCCGGACAGCACTATGGCTACACCTTC.

The chain has TRBV14 and TRBJ2-1; no definite D call. V lost 4 bases, J lost 6 bases, and 16 bases lay in between. The CDR3 length is 15 residues. CDR1 is SGHDN and CDR2 is FVKESK in the germline V gene. CDR3 protein: CASSPRISSGNEQFF. In nucleotides, the CDR3 is TGTGCCAGCAGCCCTCGTATAAGCTCGGGCAATGAGCAGTTCTTC.

This chain links TRBV11-3 with TRBJ2-3; D gene ambiguous. Germline CDR1 SGHNT, CDR2 YENEEA. This CDR3 is 16 amino acids long. Deletions cut 2 bases from V and 0 bases from J, with 12 bases between. The CDR3 protein is CASSLSYGRSTDTQYF. CDR3 bases: TGTGCCAGCAGCTTATCATACGGCAGGAGCACAGATACGCAGTATTTT.

This chain links TRBV7-2 with TRBJ1-1; 10 nucleotides agree with TRBD1. The CDR3 consists of 15 residues. Germline CDR1 is SGHTA and CDR2 is FQGNSA. Trimming at V came to 1 base and at J to 3 bases, leaving 2 bases not matched to a gene. The DNA of the CDR3 is TGTGCCAGCAGCTTAGGGGGGACAGGGGACACTGAAGCTTTCTTT. It yields the protein CASSLGGTGDTEAFF.

The gene calls are TRBV7-2 and TRBJ1-5; D uncertain. CDR1 SGHTA and CDR2 FQGNSA come from the germline V gene. The CDR3 totals 14 residues. V lost 1 base and J lost 5, with 9 bases in between. CDR3 nucleotide sequence: TGTGCCAGCAGCTTAGTTTCAGGAGATCAGCCCCAGCATTTT. Encoded protein: CASSLVSGDQPQHF.

The CDR3: CASSPRSELRAFF. The CDR3 DNA follows: TGTGCCAGCAGCCCGAGGTCGGAGTTGCGGGCTTTCTTT. The chain carries TRBV6-6 and TRBJ1-1; D unclear. The germline gives CDR1 MNHNY, CDR2 SVGAGI (reference sequence). The CDR3 contains 13 residues. The ends were cut back, 6 bases at V and 11 bases at J, with 19 bases in the middle.

This clone was seen a few times. This sequence joins TRBV6-5 and TRBJ1-2; 7 bases map to TRBD1. Germline CDR1 is MNHEY and CDR2 is SVGAGI. With 0 bases clipped from V and 8 bases from J, the junction kept 0 bases outside the gene matches. The CDR3 is 12 residues long. The chain's CDR3 is CASSYSGGGYTF. The CDR3 region has the DNA TGTGCCAGCAGTTACTCAGGGGGCGGCTACACCTTC.